The 4 T cell receptor beta chains reported below all come from one sample, sequenced in a study of T-cell reconstitution after alpha-beta-depleted transplantation in children (dated by TCRdb to 2016 to 2018). Library prep was done by PCR. The listed sequencing device is Illumina HiSeq 2500. TCR libraries were prepared with molecular barcoding, using unique molecular identifiers to normalize TCRbeta repertoire quantification. Starting from the raw public reads, TCRdb applied fastp trimming at Q25, assembled clones with MiXCR and retained in-frame beta chains. Each entry merges the rows of one CDR3 protein and shows their most common DNA and genes. The sample includes about a million distinct CDR3 sequences, with about 30% observed a single time. The leading ten clones occupy roughly 31% of the sample. The treatment or condition label here, explained by the study, means: allogeneic hematopoietic cell transplantation with graft depleted of TCRalphabeta T cells and CD19 B cells.

Source: PBMCs, mostly from graft donor cells, taken 360 days after TCRalphabeta/CD19-depleted stem cell transplant. The origin of the receptors is a boy under two years old who had a stem cell transplant for SCID, so the T cells may come from the graft donor.

The CDR3 DNA is TGTGCCAGCAGCCTTTATGGGACAGGGGTTGGTAAGGACACTGAAGCTTTCTTT. Its protein product is CASSLYGTGVGKDTEAFF. V gene TRBV11-1 combines with J gene TRBJ1-1; TRBD1 matches 10 bases. Germline trimming cut 5 bases from V and 3 bases from J; bases unmatched to any gene: 15. The CDR3 runs to 18 residues. Per the germline V gene, CDR1 is SGHAT and CDR2 is FQDESV (reference sequence). Supplemented by reference TRBV11-1 and TRBJ1-1, the full variable domain reads EAEVAQSPRYKITEKSQAVAFWCDPISGHATLYWYRQILGQGPELLVQFQDESVVDDSQLPKDRFSAERLKGVDSTLKIQPAELGDSAMYLCASSLYGTGVGKDTEAFFGQGTRLTVV.

Only a few counts were recorded for this clonotype. The J gene is TRBJ1-1, the V gene TRBV5-1; 7 bases map to TRBD1. With V trimmed by 4 bases and J by 1 base, 4 bases remained unmatched. The CDR3 contains 14 residues. Germline CDR1 SGHRS, CDR2 YFSETQ. In DNA, the CDR3 is TGCGCCAGCAGCGACAGGGAGTGGAACACTGAAGCTTTCTTT. Its translation: CASSDREWNTEAFF.

This chain links TRBV20-1 with TRBJ1-5; D ambiguous. Germline CDR1 DFQATT, CDR2 SNEGSKA (reference sequence). With 3 bases removed from V and 6 bases from J, the gap between germline ends came to 12 bases. CDR3 length equals 13 residues. In DNA, the CDR3 is TGCAGTGCTAGGAGATTAAATAGTCAGCCCCAGCATTTT. This gives the protein CSARRLNSQPQHF.

This clonotype was recorded a few times. CDR3 sequence: CASSDGLAGTYEQYF. The CDR3 DNA is TGCGCCAGCAGTGATGGTCTAGCGGGGACCTACGAGCAGTACTTC. This rearrangement joins TRBV10-2 to TRBJ2-7, with 9 bases aligning to TRBD2. V lost 3 bases to trimming and J lost 2 bases; unmatched junction nucleotides: 5. CDR3 length equals 15 residues. Germline V gene lookup returns CDR1 WSHSY and CDR2 SAAADI.